This TCR beta chain came from a study of T cells in Graves' hyperthyroidism and ophthalmopathy. The CDR3 extends over 12 amino acids. Germline CDR1 is DFQATT and CDR2 is SNEGSKA (reference sequence). Template material for amplifying TCR beta CDR3 regions consisted of RNA transcripts. HTBI primers drove first-round RT-PCR of the TCR CDR3. TCRdb independently ran MiXCR on the multiplex PCR reads; one entry per CDR3 protein. This table holds fewer than 900,000 distinct CDR3 sequences, roughly 20% found once. Study outcomes and limitations: With a median lead of 6.5 months before onset, the model predicted ophthalmopathy. Ophthalmopathy was separated from stable hyperthyroidism by a 13 V-J model.

This clonotype was seen at least ten times. Its antigen is unknown. The specimen was blood. The TCR sequence derives from a woman between 45 and 60 years old with Graves' hyperthyroidism that later progressed to Graves' ophthalmopathy. The chain combines TRBV20-1 with TRBJ1-2; TRBD1 agrees at 7 bases. The CDR3 sequence: CSTGDLNYGYTF. In DNA, the CDR3 is TGCAGCACAGGGGATTTGAACTATGGCTACACCTTC.